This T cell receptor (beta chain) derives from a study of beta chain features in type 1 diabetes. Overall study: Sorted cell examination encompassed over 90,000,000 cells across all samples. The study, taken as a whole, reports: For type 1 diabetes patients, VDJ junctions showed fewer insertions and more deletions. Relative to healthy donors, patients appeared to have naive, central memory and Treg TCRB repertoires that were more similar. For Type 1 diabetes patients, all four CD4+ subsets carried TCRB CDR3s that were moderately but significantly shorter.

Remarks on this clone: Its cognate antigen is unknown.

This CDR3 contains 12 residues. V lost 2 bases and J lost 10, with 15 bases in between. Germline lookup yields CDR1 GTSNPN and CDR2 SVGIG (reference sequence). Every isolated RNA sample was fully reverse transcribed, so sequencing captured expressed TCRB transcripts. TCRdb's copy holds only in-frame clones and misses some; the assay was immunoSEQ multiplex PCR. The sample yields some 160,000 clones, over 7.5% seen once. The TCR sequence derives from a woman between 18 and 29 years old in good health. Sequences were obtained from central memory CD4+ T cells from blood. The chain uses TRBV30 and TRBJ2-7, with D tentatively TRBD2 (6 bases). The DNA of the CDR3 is TGTGCCTGGAGTCAGGCGGGACCCCTTCAGTACTTC. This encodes CAWSQAGPLQYF.